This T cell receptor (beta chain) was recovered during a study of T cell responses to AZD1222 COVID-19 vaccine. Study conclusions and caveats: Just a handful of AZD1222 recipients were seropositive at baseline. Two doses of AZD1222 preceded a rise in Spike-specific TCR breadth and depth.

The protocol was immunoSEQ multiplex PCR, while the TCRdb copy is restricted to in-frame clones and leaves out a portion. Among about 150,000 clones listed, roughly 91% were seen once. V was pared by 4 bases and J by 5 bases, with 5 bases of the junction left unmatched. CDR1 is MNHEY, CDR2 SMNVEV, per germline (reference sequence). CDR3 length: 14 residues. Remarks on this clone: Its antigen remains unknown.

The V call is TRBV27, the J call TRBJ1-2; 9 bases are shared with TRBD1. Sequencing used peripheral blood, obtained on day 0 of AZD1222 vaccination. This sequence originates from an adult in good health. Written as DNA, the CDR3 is TGTGCCAGCAGTTGGGACAGGGATGGGTATGGCTACACCTTC. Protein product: CASSWDRDGYGYTF.